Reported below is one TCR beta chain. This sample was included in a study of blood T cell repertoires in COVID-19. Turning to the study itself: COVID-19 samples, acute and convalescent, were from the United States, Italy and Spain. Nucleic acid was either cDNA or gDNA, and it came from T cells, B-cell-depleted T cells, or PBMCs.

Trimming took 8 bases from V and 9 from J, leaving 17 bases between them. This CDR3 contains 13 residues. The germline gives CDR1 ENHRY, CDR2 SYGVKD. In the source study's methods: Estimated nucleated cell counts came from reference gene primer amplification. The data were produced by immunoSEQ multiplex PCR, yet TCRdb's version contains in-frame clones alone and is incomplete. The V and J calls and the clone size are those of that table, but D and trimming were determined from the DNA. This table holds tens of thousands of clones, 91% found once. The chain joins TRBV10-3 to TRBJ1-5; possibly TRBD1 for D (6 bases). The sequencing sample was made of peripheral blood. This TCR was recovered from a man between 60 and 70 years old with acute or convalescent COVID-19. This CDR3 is CAIGVDSTGPQHF. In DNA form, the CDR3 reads TGTGCCATCGGAGTGGACAGCACGGGGCCCCAGCATTTT.